The T cell receptor beta chain under discussion was sequenced for a study of human T cells and chemical hapten exposure. Background on the study: For sensitization, 2% DPC was applied to a roughly 2 cm by roughly 2 cm patch of upper inner arm skin. General study results and limits: Large CDR3 similarity clusters arose significantly more often from expanded TCRs than from controls.

Time point indicated: pre-sensitization, week 0. Treatment meaning: therapeutic diphenylcyclopropenone sensitization with weekly scalp DPC. Every donor had alopecia and was 18 to 70 years old; all were suitable for DPC. TCRdb used MiXCR to reprocess the RACE reads, holding one entry per CDR3 protein. The profile shows some 330,000 distinct CDR3 sequences, 4.5% to 5.5% of them singletons. The CDR3 has 14 residues. Germline assignment: CDR1 SGHTA and CDR2 FQGNSA. The V gene lost 4 bases and the J gene lost 5 bases, with 14 bases spanning the gap. This clonotype was observed a few times. Its antigen is unknown.

This clonotype originated in a woman aged 18-35 years with alopecia areata. Some clones in this sample may be carry-over from other donors' samples. This specimen was whole blood, taken in connection with sensitization to the hapten diphenylcyclopropenone (DPC). The rearrangement uses TRBV7-2 and TRBJ1-2; D remains ambiguous. CDR3 nucleotides: TGTGCCAGCAGCTCTGCCGAAAAGGCATATGGCTACACCTTC. It yields the protein CASSSAEKAYGYTF. Using reference TRBV7-2 and TRBJ1-2 for the parts outside the CDR3, the full variable domain is GAGVSQSPSNKVTEKGKDVELRCDPISGHTALYWYRQSLGQGLEFLIYFQGNSAPDKSGLPSDRFSAERTGGSVSTLTIQRTQQEDSAVYLCASSSAEKAYGYTFGSGTRLTVV.